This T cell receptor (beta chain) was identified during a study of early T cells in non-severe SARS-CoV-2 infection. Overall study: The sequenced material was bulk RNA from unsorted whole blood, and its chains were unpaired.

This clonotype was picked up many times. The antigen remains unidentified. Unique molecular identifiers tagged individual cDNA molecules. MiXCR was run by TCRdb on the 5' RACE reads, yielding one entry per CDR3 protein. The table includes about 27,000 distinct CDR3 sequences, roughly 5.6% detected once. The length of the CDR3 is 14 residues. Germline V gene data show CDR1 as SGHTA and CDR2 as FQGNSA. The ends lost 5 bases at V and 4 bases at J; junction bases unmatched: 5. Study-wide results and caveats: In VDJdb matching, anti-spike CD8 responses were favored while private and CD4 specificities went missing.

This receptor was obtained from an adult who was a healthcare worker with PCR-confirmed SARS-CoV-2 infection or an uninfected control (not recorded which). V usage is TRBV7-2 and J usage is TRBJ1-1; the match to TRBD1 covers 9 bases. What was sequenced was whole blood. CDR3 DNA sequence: TGTGCCAGCAGCCCCGGGGGACAGGGCACTGAAGCTTTCTTT. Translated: CASSPGGQGTEAFF.